Included here is one T cell receptor (beta chain) sequence, with context. Its specificity is not known. Produced via immunoSEQ multiplex PCR; TCRdb's table is partial and in-frame only. Of 160,000 or so clones listed, more than 75% are singletons. These data are taken from a study of cytomegalovirus exposure and HLA in healthy donors. The wider study: It was reported in a later analysis that the same platform had been used for the 120 validation repertoires as for the approximately 670 first-cohort repertoires. Whole-study findings and limits: The tendency of first-cohort TCR clusters to co-occur in the 110 or so validation repertoires emerged from a later analysis. The classifier reportedly diagnosed cytomegalovirus status with high sensitivity and specificity.

CDR3 length: 15 residues. Trimming took 6 bases from V and 1 from J, leaving 10 bases between them. In germline, CDR1 is MNHEY, CDR2 SMNVEV (reference sequence). Donors were drawn from the roughly 130-subject validation cohort, separate from the approximately 700-subject first cohort. The sequenced sample was PBMCs. This sequence was found in a man in his late teens or twenties in good health and CMV-seronegative. V gene TRBV27 combines with J gene TRBJ1-6, with no clear D. The CDR3, as DNA: TGTGCCAGCAGGGTGGTAGTGTCCTATAATTCACCCCTCCACTTT. The encoded protein is CASRVVVSYNSPLHF.